The present TCR beta chain was sequenced within a study of cytomegalovirus exposure and HLA in healthy donors. In the PCR, 60 Vbeta and 13 Jbeta primers were used. Some clones are missing from TCRdb's copy, which holds only in-frame ones; the method was immunoSEQ multiplex PCR. Here the sample spans roughly 220,000 clones, approximately 79% being singletons. The J segment lost 5 bases and the V segment lost 0 bases, leaving 17 bases of the junction unmatched. In germline, CDR1 is SGDLS, CDR2 YYNGEE. The CDR3 totals 19 residues. This clone was found once. The sequencing input was PBMCs. The receptor was derived from a man in his forties or fifties in good health and CMV-seronegative. The chain is built from TRBV9 and TRBJ2-5, with 9 bases fitting TRBD1. This CDR3 reads CASSVGARKGTGRMETQYF. The CDR3 DNA reads as TGTGCCAGCAGCGTAGGGGCCCGGAAAGGGACAGGGAGGATGGAGACCCAGTACTTC.